The 2 T cell receptor beta chains presented below share a single source sample, sequenced in a study of T cells in localized non-small cell lung cancer. Assay used: immunoSEQ multiplex PCR; TCRdb lists only in-frame clones, some missing. The sample records more than 2,500 clones, less than 40% being singletons. Sequencing used lung tumor tissue, obtained before any cancer treatment. The receptor set was obtained from a male donor at least 60 years old with stage I squamous cell lung carcinoma.

This clone has just a few counts. This sample also contains other DNA sequences that code for the same CDR3. The chain couples TRBV11-3 to TRBJ2-1; D remains ambiguous. Trimming took 0 bases from V and 8 from J, leaving 11 bases between them. Germline lookup yields CDR1 SGHNT and CDR2 YENEEA. CDR3 length: 14 amino acids. CDR3 DNA: TGTGCCAGCAGCTTAGACGGGCCGTTGGATGAGCAGTTCTTC. This codes for CASSLDGPLDEQFF. Supplemented by reference TRBV11-3 and TRBJ2-1, the full variable domain reads EAGVVQSPRYKIIEKKQPVAFWCNPISGHNTLYWYLQNLGQGPELLIRYENEEAVDDSQLPKDRFSAERLKGVDSTLKIQPAELGDSAVYLCASSLDGPLDEQFFGPGTRLTVL.

This clone was detected a few times. The chain has TRBV28 and TRBJ1-2; tentative D call: TRBD1 (6 bases). V was shortened by 4 bases and J by 6 bases, with 12 bases between the two germline ends. This CDR3 spans 13 amino acids. Germline CDR1 and CDR2: MDHEN and SYDVKM. CDR3 nucleotide sequence: TGTGCCAGCAGTTCCTTAGGGGGGAATGGCTACACCTTC. It encodes CASSSLGGNGYTF.